Below are 3 T cell receptor beta chains sequenced from a single sample in a study of blood T cell repertoires in COVID-19. Assay: immunoSEQ multiplex PCR; the TCRdb copy retains only in-frame clones and omits some. The sample lists some 70,000 clones, around 88% seen once, with about 6% in the top ten. The sequencing sample was made of peripheral blood. These TCRs come from a woman in her 70s with acute or convalescent COVID-19.

V and J are TRBV4-2 and TRBJ1-3; D gene ambiguous. From germline, CDR1 is LGHNA and CDR2 YNFKEQ. V was shortened by 1 base and J by 8 bases, with 6 bases between the two germline ends. The CDR3 totals 12 residues. The CDR3 reads CASSQGTYTIYF. The CDR3 DNA reads TGTGCCAGCAGCCAAGGAACTTACACCATATATTTT.

V usage is TRBV19 and J usage is TRBJ1-1; the D gene is possibly TRBD1 (6 bases). Germline CDR1 is LNHDA and CDR2 is SQIVND (reference sequence). V lost 7 bases and J lost 6, with 18 bases in between. There are 14 residues in the CDR3. This CDR3 reads CASKEARTAPEAFF. The CDR3 nucleotides are TGTGCCAGTAAAGAAGCGAGGACAGCTCCTGAAGCTTTCTTT.

The chain uses TRBV6-5 and TRBJ2-2, with 8 bases matching TRBD1. The junction had 8 bases not matched to a gene; V was cut back by 7 bases and J by 7 bases. This CDR3 comprises 14 residues. CDR1 MNHEY and CDR2 SVGAGI come from the germline V gene. This CDR3 is CASKRTGSLGELFF. The CDR3 DNA is TGTGCCAGCAAAAGGACAGGGTCGCTCGGGGAGCTGTTTTTT.